A single sample gave rise to the 21 T cell receptor beta chains below, sequenced in a study of cytomegalovirus exposure and HLA in healthy donors. PCR primers comprised 60 Vbeta and 13 Jbeta primers. Profiling relied on immunoSEQ multiplex PCR, and the TCRdb table lists in-frame clones only, not all of them. The table includes about 150,000 clones, about three quarters detected once. The sequencing input was PBMCs. The receptors stem from a woman in her 30s in good health and CMV-seronegative.

This clone was observed once. The chain has TRBV6-5 and TRBJ2-1; 7 positions agree with TRBD1. The CDR3 has 13 amino acids. J was trimmed by 6 bases and V by 5 bases; bases with no gene match: 4. Germline-derived CDR1 and CDR2 are MNHEY and SVGAGI. CDR3 residues: CASSLDRANEQFF. CDR3 bases: TGTGCCAGCAGTCTAGACAGGGCCAATGAGCAGTTCTTC.

This clone was observed once. The gene calls are TRBV29-1 and TRBJ2-1; D is uncertain. The V gene's germline CDR1 is SQVTM and CDR2 ANQGSEA. The CDR3 is made up of 15 amino acids. V was cut by 4 bases and J by 2 bases, with 15 bases left in between. In DNA form, the CDR3 reads TGCAGCGTTGCTTCCACCGGGTTGACCTACAATGAGCAGTTCTTC. Its protein product is CSVASTGLTYNEQFF.

The chain links TRBV7-2 to TRBJ2-2; 11 bases match TRBD2. Trimming removed 6 bases from V and 6 bases from J; junction bases left unmatched: 12. Germline values: CDR1 SGHTA, CDR2 FQGNSA. The CDR3 sequence is 17 residues long. The CDR3 DNA sequence: TGTGCCAGCAGTAAGACTAGCGGGGTTAATACGGCCGGGGAGCTGTTTTTT. Amino acid sequence: CASSKTSGVNTAGELFF. The variable domain in full, with the rest retrieved from reference TRBV7-2 and TRBJ2-2, is GAGVSQSPSNKVTEKGKDVELRCDPISGHTALYWYRQSLGQGLEFLIYFQGNSAPDKSGLPSDRFSAERTGGSVSTLTIQRTQQEDSAVYLCASSKTSGVNTAGELFFGEGSRLTVL.

The chain links TRBV27 to TRBJ1-1; 7 bases map to TRBD1. This CDR3 region has 15 residues. V gave up 3 bases and J gave up 0 bases; unmatched junction bases: 4. CDR1 and CDR2 (germline): MNHEY, SMNVEV (reference sequence). CDR3 region: CASSLTGNMNTEAFF. Written as DNA, the CDR3 is TGTGCCAGCAGTTTGACAGGGAACATGAACACTGAAGCTTTCTTT.

J is TRBJ2-7 and V is TRBV5-6; 10 bases match TRBD1. With V trimmed by 2 bases and J by 3 bases, 2 bases remained unmatched. Germline V lookup: CDR1 SGHDT, CDR2 YYEEEE. CDR3 length: 14 amino acids. The CDR3 loop is CASSFGTGDYEQYF. DNA for the CDR3: TGTGCCAGCAGCTTCGGGACAGGGGACTACGAGCAGTACTTC. Combining the CDR3 with reference TRBV5-6 and TRBJ2-7 gives the whole variable domain DAGVTQSPTHLIKTRGQQVTLRCSPKSGHDTVSWYQQALGQGPQFIFQYYEEEERQRGNFPDRFSGHQFPNYSSELNVNALLLGDSALYLCASSFGTGDYEQYFGPGTRLTVT.

The gene calls are TRBV25-1 and TRBJ1-4; D not resolved. From germline, CDR1 is MGHDK and CDR2 SYGVNS. V was shortened by 4 bases and J by 13 bases, with 13 bases between the two germline ends. CDR3 length: 12 residues. The DNA of the CDR3 is TGTGCCAGCAGTGGCCTGGTACGAGGACTGTTTTTT. Its protein is CASSGLVRGLFF.

The V and J genes are TRBV7-6 and TRBJ1-1; TRBD1 might be the D (5 bases). V lost 5 bases and J lost 1, with 8 bases in between. CDR1 SGHVS and CDR2 FNYEAQ come from the germline V gene. This CDR3 is 13 amino acids long. Here the CDR3 DNA reads TGTGCCAGCAGCACCGGGGGGAACACTGAAGCTTTCTTT. This gives the protein CASSTGGNTEAFF. Using reference TRBV7-6 and TRBJ1-1 for the parts outside the CDR3, the full variable domain is GAGVSQSPRYKVTKRGQDVALRCDPISGHVSLYWYRQALGQGPEFLTYFNYEAQQDKSGLPNDRFSAERPEGSISTLTIQRTEQRDSAMYRCASSTGGNTEAFFGQGTRLTVV.

The rearrangement uses TRBV4-1 and TRBJ2-7, with TRBD2 as a possible D gene (6 bases). Between the trimmed V and J ends, which lost 0 bases and 2 bases, there was a span of 17 bases. The CDR3 contains 17 residues. From germline, CDR1 is MGHRA and CDR2 YSYEKL. The CDR3 bases are TGCGCCAGCAGCCAAGATGAGGAGGGCCGCTCCCCCTACGAGCAGTACTTC. Encoded protein: CASSQDEEGRSPYEQYF.

The J gene is TRBJ1-3, the V gene TRBV9, with a possible D match to TRBD1 (6 bases). This CDR3 comprises 17 residues. V was pared by 0 bases and J by 2 bases, with 15 bases between. Germline V lookup: CDR1 SGDLS, CDR2 YYNGEE. This CDR3 reads CASSVEPYRAAGNTIYF. For the CDR3, the DNA is TGTGCCAGCAGCGTAGAGCCGTACAGGGCAGCTGGAAACACCATATATTTT. Full variable domain (remainder filled in from reference TRBV9 and TRBJ1-3): DSGVTQTPKHLITATGQRVTLRCSPRSGDLSVYWYQQSLDQGLQFLIQYYNGEERAKGNILERFSAQQFPDLHSELNLSSLELGDSALYFCASSVEPYRAAGNTIYFGEGSWLTVV.

V and J are TRBV6-4 and TRBJ1-2; 11 nucleotides match TRBD1. CDR3 length equals 14 residues. CDR1 MRHNA and CDR2 SNTAGT come from the germline V gene. After removal of 6 bases from V and 2 bases from J, the junction contained 2 bases not matched to a gene. The CDR3 DNA reads TGTGCCAGCAGCCGGGACAGGGGGAACTATGGCTACACCTTC. Protein product: CASSRDRGNYGYTF.

This clone was found a few times. This sequence joins TRBV7-2 and TRBJ1-3; perhaps TRBD1 as D (5 bases). Per the germline V gene, CDR1 is SGHTA and CDR2 is FQGNSA. The CDR3 length is 17 residues. V lost 1 base to trimming and J lost 0 bases, with 13 bases between them. The CDR3 nucleotides are TGTGCCAGCAGCTTAGGGGCTGGGGGGAGCTCTGGAAACACCATATATTTT. It codes for CASSLGAGGSSGNTIYF. Drawing the rest from reference TRBV7-2 and TRBJ1-3, the complete variable domain is GAGVSQSPSNKVTEKGKDVELRCDPISGHTALYWYRQSLGQGLEFLIYFQGNSAPDKSGLPSDRFSAERTGGSVSTLTIQRTQQEDSAVYLCASSLGAGGSSGNTIYFGEGSWLTVV.

This chain links TRBV5-1 with TRBJ2-1; 8 positions match TRBD2. The CDR3 has 12 amino acids. Losses at the gene ends were 4 bases for V and 9 bases for J; bases not matched to a gene: 3. Germline assignment: CDR1 SGHRS and CDR2 YFSETQ. The DNA for the CDR3 is TGCGCCAGCAGCGAGACTAGCGTTGAGCAGTTCTTC. Translating it yields CASSETSVEQFF.

This sequence joins TRBV30 and TRBJ2-5; 8 nucleotides line up with TRBD2. Per germline, CDR1 GTSNPN and CDR2 SVGIG (reference sequence). V trimming: 4 bases; J trimming: 5 bases; junction bases outside the gene matches: 6. CDR3 length: 13 residues. CDR3 sequence (DNA): TGTGCCTGGAACGGGGGGGAGCGGGAGACCCAGTACTTC. Encoded protein: CAWNGGERETQYF.

The chain uses TRBV6-1 and TRBJ1-1; 9 nucleotides line up with TRBD1. The CDR3 extends over 15 amino acids. Germline V lookup: CDR1 MNHNS, CDR2 SASEGT. Unmatched junction bases numbered 7, after V lost 4 bases and J lost 4 bases. CDR3 residues: CASSGQQGAGTEAFF. The CDR3 nucleotides are TGTGCCAGCAGTGGCCAACAGGGGGCCGGCACTGAAGCTTTCTTT.

This clone was detected a few times. V gene TRBV7-9 combines with J gene TRBJ1-2; TRBD1 agrees at 9 bases. The length of the CDR3 is 17 residues. Losses at the gene ends were 3 bases for V and 5 bases for J; bases not matched to a gene: 13. Germline V gene data show CDR1 as SEHNR and CDR2 as FQNEAQ (reference sequence). This CDR3 reads CASSFRQGEKVEYGYTF. For the CDR3, the DNA is TGTGCCAGCAGCTTTCGACAGGGGGAGAAAGTAGAGTATGGCTACACCTTC.

The genes are TRBV13 and TRBJ2-1, with 10 nucleotides matching TRBD2. With V trimmed by 5 bases and J by 2 bases, 6 bases remained unmatched. Germline-derived CDR1 and CDR2 are PRHDT and FYEKMQ (reference sequence). This CDR3 has 16 amino acids. The CDR3 loop is CASSPPSGGAYNEQFF. In nucleotides, the CDR3 is TGTGCCAGCAGCCCCCCTAGCGGGGGCGCCTACAATGAGCAGTTCTTC.

This clone was found once. The chain has TRBV5-4 and TRBJ1-1; no reliable D call. CDR1 and CDR2 (germline): SGHNT, YYREEE (reference sequence). The CDR3 consists of 12 residues. V lost 5 bases and J lost 7, with 12 bases in between. DNA for the CDR3: TGTGCCAGCAGACTGCCCGGTTTTGAAGCTTTCTTT. This encodes CASRLPGFEAFF.

The chain joins TRBV25-1 to TRBJ1-1; 9 positions agree with TRBD1. Germline CDR1 is MGHDK and CDR2 is SYGVNS. The junction had 9 bases not matched to a gene; V was cut back by 6 bases and J by 1 base. This CDR3 has 16 residues. The CDR3: CASSSGTGTWNTEAFF. The CDR3 region has the DNA TGTGCCAGCAGCTCCGGGACAGGGACGTGGAACACTGAAGCTTTCTTT.

The V call is TRBV7-9, the J call TRBJ1-1; the D is unclear. CDR1 and CDR2 (germline): SEHNR, FQNEAQ (reference sequence). V lost 3 bases and J 1 base, leaving 6 bases between the germline ends. This CDR3 comprises 13 residues. In nucleotides, the CDR3 is TGTGCCAGCAGCTTTACAGAGAACACTGAAGCTTTCTTT. This encodes CASSFTENTEAFF. The full variable domain, in which reference TRBV7-9 and TRBJ1-1 provide the parts outside the CDR3, is DTGVSQNPRHKITKRGQNVTFRCDPISEHNRLYWYRQTLGQGPEFLTYFQNEAQLEKSRLLSDRFSAERPKGSFSTLEIQRTEQGDSAMYLCASSFTENTEAFFGQGTRLTVV.

The chain links TRBV2 to TRBJ2-1, with 14 nucleotides matching TRBD2. The CDR3 has 19 residues. J lost 0 bases, V lost 6 bases, and 10 bases had no gene match. Germline CDR1 is SNHLY and CDR2 is FYNNEI. Written as DNA, the CDR3 is TGTGCCAGCAGAGATCGGGGACTAGCGGGGGCCAACTCCTACAATGAGCAGTTCTTC. Translation gives CASRDRGLAGANSYNEQFF.

In this sample, this clone turned up once. CDR3 sequence reads: CAWGQGPVRGNQPQHF. DNA for the CDR3: TGTGCCTGGGGACAGGGGCCGGTCCGGGGCAATCAGCCCCAGCATTTT. The chain carries TRBV30 and TRBJ1-5; TRBD1 agrees at 9 bases. CDR3 size: 16 residues. The V segment lost 5 bases and the J segment 2 bases; nucleotides outside the gene matches: 10. Germline CDR1 reads GTSNPN; CDR2 reads SVGIG (reference sequence).